This T cell receptor (beta chain) was captured in a study of OX40 agonist ivuxolimab in advanced cancers. Study background: Patients took ivuxolimab, an agonistic anti-OX40 (CD134) antibody. General observations from the study: People who partly responded at 0.1-3.0 mg/kg had some of the least clonal expansion seen. Averaged across samples, CD8+ T cells carried more expanded clones than CD4+ did.

CDR1 SGHVS and CDR2 FNYEAQ come from the germline V gene. The V and J ends lost 2 bases and 2 bases respectively, with 13 bases between them. The CDR3 spans 16 residues. Drawing of blood for sampling happened at baseline, at cycle 4 day 1, and at cycle 7 day 1. As regards this clone: Its antigen remains unidentified.

Profiling relied on immunoSEQ multiplex PCR, and the TCRdb table lists in-frame clones only, not all of them. The sample records roughly 67,000 clones, roughly 87% being singletons. The J gene is TRBJ1-5, the V gene TRBV7-6; D uncertain. The specimen was CD4+ or CD8+ T cells sorted from blood, collected in a trial of the OX40 agonist ivuxolimab. This TCR was sampled from an adult with an advanced solid tumor such as melanoma, head and neck, liver or kidney cancer. The DNA for the CDR3 is TGTGCCAGCAGCTTATACGGGGAAAAAGGCAATCAGCCCCAGCATTTT. Protein product: CASSLYGEKGNQPQHF. Using reference TRBV7-6 and TRBJ1-5 for the parts outside the CDR3, the full variable domain is GAGVSQSPRYKVTKRGQDVALRCDPISGHVSLYWYRQALGQGPEFLTYFNYEAQQDKSGLPNDRFSAERPEGSISTLTIQRTEQRDSAMYRCASSLYGEKGNQPQHFGDGTRLSIL.